Below are 8 T cell receptor beta chains sequenced from a single sample in a study of technical replicates of blood from a few donors. TCRdb's copy holds only in-frame clones and misses some; the assay was immunoSEQ multiplex PCR. The sample has around 81,000 clones, approximately 96% seen once. The specimen sequenced was T cells isolated from PBMCs. The receptors here all came from a human donor in good health.

A few counts support this clone. This chain joins TRBV7-6 and TRBJ1-1; the match to TRBD1 covers 12 bases. The CDR3 consists of 13 residues. J gave up 8 bases and V 4 bases, and 2 bases lay outside the gene matches. CDR1 and CDR2 (germline): SGHVS, FNYEAQ. CDR3 loop: CASSYGTGGEAFF. DNA of the CDR3: TGTGCCAGCAGCTACGGGACAGGGGGCGAAGCTTTCTTT.

The gene calls are TRBV6-6 and TRBJ1-5; 10 nucleotides align to TRBD1. Germline CDR1 is MNHNY and CDR2 is SVGAGI (reference sequence). V was clipped by 1 base and J by 6 bases; unmatched bases: 3. This CDR3 has 15 residues. CDR3 in DNA: TGTGCCAGCAGTTACTTAGGACAGGGGGGTCAGCCCCAGCATTTT. Residues: CASSYLGQGGQPQHF.

The CDR3 sequence: CATWDRGAMNEKLFF. CDR3 DNA: TGTGCCACCTGGGACAGGGGAGCAATGAATGAAAAACTGTTTTTT. The chain combines TRBV2 with TRBJ1-4; 10 bases match TRBD1. Trimming cost V 10 bases and J 5 bases; bases outside gene matches: 10. The CDR3 length is 15 residues. The germline V gene encodes CDR1 SNHLY and CDR2 FYNNEI. The full variable domain, its missing parts supplied by reference TRBV2 and TRBJ1-4, is EPEVTQTPSHQVTQMGQEVILRCVPISNHLYFYWYRQILGQKVEFLVSFYNNEISEKSEIFDDQFSVERPDGSNFTLKIRSTKLEDSAMYFCATWDRGAMNEKLFFGSGTQLSVL.

This chain uses TRBV5-1 with TRBJ1-1; D is perhaps TRBD1 (6 bases). The CDR3 runs to 15 residues. Per germline, CDR1 SGHRS and CDR2 YFSETQ. V was pared by 2 bases and J by 0 bases, with 11 bases between. The CDR3: CASSLLTGLNTEAFF. In nucleotides, the CDR3 is TGCGCCAGCAGCTTATTGACAGGTTTGAACACTGAAGCTTTCTTT.

This chain connects TRBV10-3 to TRBJ2-7; tentatively, D is TRBD1 (6 bases). The V end lost 0 bases, the J end lost 2 bases, and 14 bases lay between the germline ends. From germline, CDR1 is ENHRY and CDR2 SYGVKD. The CDR3 is made up of 16 amino acids. CDR3 in DNA: TGTGCCATCAGTGAGTCTGTCAGGGGCAATCCCTACGAGCAGTACTTC. This encodes CAISESVRGNPYEQYF.

The CDR3 region is CASSSGIVEEKLFF. CDR3 nucleotide sequence: TGTGCCAGCAGTAGCGGGATCGTTGAGGAAAAACTGTTTTTT. V and J are TRBV6-5 and TRBJ1-4; D gene uncertain. The CDR3 length is 14 residues. Germline values: CDR1 MNHEY, CDR2 SVGAGI. Trimming left V 5 bases short and J 8 bases short, with 15 bases between.

The chain has TRBV6-5 and TRBJ2-6, with unresolved D. Germline-derived CDR1 and CDR2 are MNHEY and SVGAGI. CDR3 length equals 15 residues. V was cut by 2 bases and J by 0 bases, with 5 bases left in between. Written as DNA, the CDR3 is TGTGCCAGCAGTTACGGGCTCTCTGGGGCCAACGTCCTGACTTTC. This codes for CASSYGLSGANVLTF.

J is TRBJ2-7 and V is TRBV6-1; D is possibly TRBD2 (6 bases). The CDR3 has 14 amino acids. Germline CDR1 reads MNHNS; CDR2 reads SASEGT. V lost 5 bases, J lost 9 bases, and 20 bases lay in between. The CDR3 sequence: CASSRFGPTSWQYF. CDR3 DNA: TGTGCCAGCAGTAGATTCGGGCCTACTAGCTGGCAGTACTTC.